This passage covers 28 T cell receptor beta chains from one sample sequenced in a study of CD8 T cells in ankylosing spondylitis. One entry per CDR3 protein, called by TCRdb with MiXCR from the 5' RACE reads. The sample lists 150,000 to 200,000 distinct CDR3 sequences; roughly 12% were seen once. The sequenced sample was blood, either unsorted or a sorted T cell fraction (not recorded which). All receptors come from a male donor with ankylosing spondylitis or in good health (not recorded which).

This clonotype appeared many times. V gene TRBV24-1 combines with J gene TRBJ2-2; no clear D. The CDR3 has 12 residues. The V end lost 7 bases, the J end lost 8 bases, and 10 bases lay between the germline ends. Germline values: CDR1 KGHDR, CDR2 SFDVKD. CDR3 nucleotide sequence: TGTGCCACCAGCCAATCTATGGGGGAGCTGTTTTTT. The encoded protein is CATSQSMGELFF.

This clonotype appeared many times. The V and J genes are TRBV2 and TRBJ1-2; TRBD1 might be the D (5 bases). Trimming took off 5 bases at V and 3 bases at J, with 16 bases between the two ends. This CDR3 has 15 residues. Per germline, CDR1 SNHLY and CDR2 FYNNEI. CDR3 DNA sequence: TGTGCCAGCAGTCTTGGTCAGGGAGGCTACTATGGCTACACCTTC. Translated: CASSLGQGGYYGYTF.

This clonotype was seen more than once but under ten times. The rearrangement links TRBV12-3 or TRBV12-4 to TRBJ2-1, with 11 bases fitting TRBD2. Trimming at V came to 6 bases and at J to 8 bases, leaving 9 bases not matched to a gene. CDR3 length equals 15 residues. Here the CDR3 DNA reads TGTGCCAGCAGCCAGGGACTAGCGGAGGATCATGAGCAGTTCTTC. Its protein product is CASSQGLAEDHEQFF.

The chain carries TRBV7-9 and TRBJ2-3; D gene unclear. The V end was cut by 4 bases, the J end by 2 bases, with 10 bases between. The CDR3 has 14 residues. Germline CDR1 is SEHNR and CDR2 is FQNEAQ (reference sequence). CDR3 coding DNA: TGTGCCAGCAGCTGGAAGGGTCCCACAGATACGCAGTATTTT. It encodes CASSWKGPTDTQYF.

With regard to this clonotype: Given a much more abundant clone one base away, this may be a read error. The rearrangement links TRBV4-1 to TRBJ2-1, with D perhaps matching TRBD2 (5 bases). Germline V lookup: CDR1 MGHRA, CDR2 YSYEKL. This CDR3 is 16 amino acids long. In DNA form, the CDR3 reads TGCACCAGCAGCCAAGATAGGGAGTTCCCCTACAATGAGCAGTTCTTC. This translates into CTSSQDREFPYNEQFF.

This clonotype showed up many times. This sequence joins TRBV25-1 and TRBJ1-5; D is undetermined. This CDR3 region has 15 residues. V gave up 3 bases and J gave up 0 bases, with 9 bases separating them. Germline V gene sequence: CDR1 MGHDK, CDR2 SYGVNS. The CDR3: CASSDQITSNQPQHF. Here the CDR3 DNA reads TGTGCCAGCAGTGACCAAATCACTAGCAATCAGCCCCAGCATTTT.

There are a few counts of this clonotype. The J gene is TRBJ1-2, the V gene TRBV27, with a tentative D call TRBD1 (6 bases). The V end lost 2 bases, the J end lost 8 bases, and 18 bases lay between the germline ends. Per germline, CDR1 MNHEY and CDR2 SMNVEV (reference sequence). The CDR3 extends over 15 amino acids. As DNA, the CDR3 is TGTGCCAGCAGTTTAAGGGGACAAACGTGGGGCGGCTACACCTTC. Translated, it gives CASSLRGQTWGGYTF.

This clonotype appeared many times. The chain joins TRBV12-3 or TRBV12-4 to TRBJ1-2; weak D call: TRBD1 (5 bases). The CDR3 is 14 residues long. With 4 bases removed from V and 4 bases from J, the gap between germline ends came to 13 bases. CDR3 loop: CASSSGGEAYGYTF. The CDR3 DNA reads TGTGCCAGCAGTTCGGGAGGGGAGGCCTATGGCTACACCTTC.

There are many counts of this clonotype. This rearrangement joins TRBV20-1 to TRBJ2-7; D is uncertain. Trimming removed 3 bases from V and 3 bases from J, with 9 bases in between. The CDR3 loop spans 12 amino acids. Germline V lookup: CDR1 DFQATT, CDR2 SNEGSKA (reference sequence). CDR3 amino acids: CSASTSIYEQYF. CDR3 nucleotide sequence: TGCAGTGCTAGTACGTCAATCTACGAGCAGTACTTC.

This clonotype was detected many times. The rearrangement joins TRBV29-1 to TRBJ1-2; D gene ambiguous. There are 12 residues in the CDR3. V was trimmed by 7 bases and J by 0 bases, leaving 9 bases between them. Germline values: CDR1 SQVTM, CDR2 ANQGSEA. CDR3 bases: TGCAGCGCTAGGTCGACTAACTATGGCTACACCTTC. Encoded protein: CSARSTNYGYTF.

Many counts were recorded for this clonotype. The chain links TRBV7-8 to TRBJ2-5, with 11 bases lining up with TRBD2. The V gene end was trimmed by 4 bases and the J gene end by 3 bases; junction bases not matched to a gene: 1. The CDR3 extends over 14 amino acids. Germline CDR1 SGHVS, CDR2 FQNEAQ. In nucleotides, the CDR3 is TGTGCCAGCAGCTCACTAGCGGGGGAAGAGACCCAGTACTTC. It encodes CASSSLAGEETQYF.

In this sample, this clonotype turned up many times. The chain links TRBV6-5 to TRBJ1-1; a weak D match, TRBD1 (6 bases). Germline CDR1 reads MNHEY; CDR2 reads SVGAGI. Deletions cut 2 bases from V and 3 bases from J, with 13 bases between. CDR3 length: 15 amino acids. CDR3 DNA: TGTGCCAGCAGTTACGGGAATCCAGGGGACACTGAAGCTTTCTTT. It encodes CASSYGNPGDTEAFF.

This clonotype has more than one count but fewer than ten. The chain joins TRBV6-2 or TRBV6-3 to TRBJ1-1; no firm D call. Germline-derived CDR1 and CDR2 are MNHEY and SVGEGT. CDR3 length: 12 amino acids. Deletions cut 6 bases from V and 1 base from J, with 6 bases between. CDR3 residues: CASRSTNTEAFF. In nucleotides, the CDR3 is TGTGCCAGCAGGAGCACGAACACTGAAGCTTTCTTT.

This clonotype has at least ten counts. The rearrangement joins TRBV7-8 to TRBJ2-1; 8 bases match TRBD1. The CDR3 is made up of 16 amino acids. Germline loops: CDR1 SGHVS, CDR2 FQNEAQ. Trimming took 1 base from V and 4 from J; bases not matched to a gene: 6. The CDR3 spells CASSLVPDRAYNEQFF. The CDR3 region has the DNA TGTGCCAGCAGCTTAGTACCGGACAGGGCGTACAATGAGCAGTTCTTC.

The chain joins TRBV28 to TRBJ1-4; tentatively, D is TRBD1 (5 bases). Between the trimmed V and J ends, which lost 5 bases and 6 bases, there was a span of 13 bases. The V gene's germline CDR1 is MDHEN and CDR2 SYDVKM. There are 14 residues in the CDR3. The CDR3, as DNA: TGTGCCAGCAGTATGAACCAGGGAGATGAAAAACTGTTTTTT. Residues: CASSMNQGDEKLFF.

The rearrangement uses TRBV10-2 and TRBJ1-5; TRBD1 agrees at 12 bases. This CDR3 comprises 18 residues. CDR1 and CDR2 (germline): WSHSY, SAAADI. V lost 2 bases and J lost 4; bases outside the gene matches: 9. This CDR3 is CASSEGTGGAGENQPQHF. DNA of the CDR3: TGCGCCAGCAGTGAGGGGACAGGGGGCGCGGGGGAGAATCAGCCCCAGCATTTT.

This clonotype was detected ten times or more. The chain couples TRBV28 to TRBJ2-3, with unresolved D. The CDR3 is made up of 16 amino acids. Trimming left V 5 bases short and J 4 bases short, with 19 bases between. The germline V gene encodes CDR1 MDHEN and CDR2 SYDVKM. The CDR3 region is CASSPPEALEADTQYF. CDR3 nucleotide sequence: TGTGCCAGCAGTCCACCTGAGGCCCTAGAGGCAGATACGCAGTATTTT.

This clonotype has ten or more counts. The gene calls are TRBV5-6 and TRBJ2-1, with a tentative D call TRBD1 (5 bases). Trimming took off 6 bases at V and 7 bases at J, with 11 bases between the two ends. CDR3 length: 12 residues. Germline assignment: CDR1 SGHDT and CDR2 YYEEEE. This CDR3 is CASISQGNEQFF. In nucleotides, the CDR3 is TGTGCCAGCATCTCTCAGGGTAATGAGCAGTTCTTC.

This rearrangement joins TRBV5-1 to TRBJ1-1; possible D gene TRBD1, 5 bases. From germline, CDR1 is SGHRS and CDR2 YFSETQ. This CDR3 has 13 residues. Trimming shortened V by 1 base and J by 12 bases, and 16 bases separated the two germline ends. CDR3 DNA sequence: TGCGCCAGCAGCTTGAGATTAGGAGGGACGCCTTTCTTT. Its translation is CASSLRLGGTPFF.

This clonotype came up many times. The chain carries TRBV5-6 and TRBJ1-1, with D uncertain. This CDR3 has 16 residues. V was cut by 6 bases and J by 0 bases, with 18 bases left in between. CDR1 and CDR2 from the germline V gene are SGHDT and YYEEEE. Here the CDR3 DNA reads TGTGCCAGCACTCCCATGGGGATAGTTATGAACACTGAAGCTTTCTTT. Protein product: CASTPMGIVMNTEAFF.

This clonotype has a count of ten or more. The chain combines TRBV5-1 with TRBJ2-1, with 9 bases matching TRBD2. The CDR3 has 17 residues. Germline loops: CDR1 SGHRS, CDR2 YFSETQ. V dropped 1 base and J dropped 0; count of bases not matched to a gene: 5. The CDR3 protein is CASSLRLAGSSYNEQFF. In DNA form, the CDR3 reads TGCGCCAGCAGCTTGCGGCTAGCGGGGAGCTCCTACAATGAGCAGTTCTTC.

Remarks on this clonotype: Being one base from a much bigger clone, this may be a read error. The missing conserved phenylalanine or tryptophan at the end of this CDR3 makes a read error likely. This chain links TRBV3-1 with TRBJ1-1; TRBD1 agrees at 9 bases. The trim removed 4 bases at V and 1 base at J, leaving 10 bases unmatched. The CDR3 is 17 residues long. Germline CDR1 LGHDT, CDR2 YNNKEL (reference sequence). CDR3 DNA: TGTGCCAGCAGCCCGGGACAGGGAGCCGGCCCGAACACTGAAGCTTTCCTT. Translation gives CASSPGQGAGPNTEAFL.

The sample holds many counts of this clonotype. The chain employs TRBV10-3 and TRBJ2-7; the match to TRBD1 covers 8 bases. Germline V gives CDR1 ENHRY, CDR2 SYGVKD. The CDR3 is 15 amino acids. The junction had 5 bases not matched to a gene; V was cut back by 3 bases and J by 1 base. The DNA for the CDR3 is TGTGCCATCAGTGACCACCGGGACAGGTCCTACGAGCAGTACTTC. Translation: CAISDHRDRSYEQYF.

In this sample, this clonotype turned up many times. The V gene is TRBV12-3 or TRBV12-4, the J gene TRBJ1-1, with D uncertain. Trimming took 6 bases from V and 0 from J, leaving 14 bases between them. This CDR3 comprises 15 residues. CDR3 residues: CASRLTGSLNTEAFF. CDR3 DNA: TGTGCCAGCAGGCTAACCGGGTCCTTGAACACTGAAGCTTTCTTT.

V and J are TRBV28 and TRBJ2-2; D unresolved. The CDR3 runs to 14 residues. Trimming removed 8 bases at V and 0 bases at J, with 10 bases between. The germline V gene encodes CDR1 MDHEN and CDR2 SYDVKM. CDR3 region: CASGQEANTGELFF. CDR3 coding DNA: TGTGCCAGCGGCCAGGAAGCGAACACCGGGGAGCTGTTTTTT.

This clonotype showed up many times. The chain employs TRBV21-1 and TRBJ2-7. TRBV21-1 is flagged as a pseudogene. The CDR3 is made up of 16 amino acids. CDR3 nucleotides: TGTGCCAGCAGCAAAGTCGCTAGCGATTCTCCCTACGAGCAGTACTTC. It specifies CASSKVASDSPYEQYF.

The rearrangement links TRBV27 to TRBJ2-7, with TRBD1 matching over 7 bases. CDR1 and CDR2 (germline): MNHEY, SMNVEV (reference sequence). The CDR3 contains 16 residues. V gave up 10 bases and J gave up 0 bases; unmatched junction bases: 15. CDR3 sequence reads: CANSNPTGARSYEQYF. DNA for the CDR3: TGTGCCAACTCCAATCCTACAGGGGCCCGCTCCTACGAGCAGTACTTC.

This clonotype was detected ten times or more. The rearrangement joins TRBV5-1 to TRBJ2-1; 8 positions match TRBD2. The trim removed 0 bases at V and 6 bases at J, leaving 14 bases unmatched. The CDR3 contains 18 residues. Germline V lookup: CDR1 SGHRS, CDR2 YFSETQ. Here the CDR3 reads CASSLVRGEAGVGNEQFF. CDR3 sequence (DNA): TGCGCCAGCAGCTTGGTGCGTGGGGAAGCGGGAGTGGGCAATGAGCAGTTCTTC.